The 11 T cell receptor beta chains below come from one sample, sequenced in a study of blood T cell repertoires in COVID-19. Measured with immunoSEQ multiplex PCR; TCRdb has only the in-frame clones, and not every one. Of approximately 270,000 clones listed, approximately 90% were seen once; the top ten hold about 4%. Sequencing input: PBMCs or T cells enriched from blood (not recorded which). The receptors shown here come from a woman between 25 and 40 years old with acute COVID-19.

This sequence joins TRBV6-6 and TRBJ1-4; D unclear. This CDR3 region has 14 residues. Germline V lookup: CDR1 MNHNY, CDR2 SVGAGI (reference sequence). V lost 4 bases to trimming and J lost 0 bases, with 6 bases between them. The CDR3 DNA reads TGTGCCAGCAGTTCAATTGCAACTAATGAAAAACTGTTTTTT. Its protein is CASSSIATNEKLFF.

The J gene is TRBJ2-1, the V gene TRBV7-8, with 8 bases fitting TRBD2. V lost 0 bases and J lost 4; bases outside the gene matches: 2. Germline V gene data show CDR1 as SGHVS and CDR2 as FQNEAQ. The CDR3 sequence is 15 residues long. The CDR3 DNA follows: TGTGCCAGCAGCTTAGCTAGCGGGGAATACAATGAGCAGTTCTTC. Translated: CASSLASGEYNEQFF. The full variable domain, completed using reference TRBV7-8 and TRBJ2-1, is GAGVSQSPRYKVAKRGQDVALRCDPISGHVSLFWYQQALGQGPEFLTYFQNEAQLDKSGLPSDRFFAERPEGSVSTLKIQRTQQEDSAVYLCASSLASGEYNEQFFGPGTRLTVL.

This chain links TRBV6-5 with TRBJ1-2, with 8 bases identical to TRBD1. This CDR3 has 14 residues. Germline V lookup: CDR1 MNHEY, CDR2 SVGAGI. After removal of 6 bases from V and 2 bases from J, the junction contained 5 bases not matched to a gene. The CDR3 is CASRQDRANYGYTF. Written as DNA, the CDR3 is TGTGCCAGCAGACAGGACAGGGCGAACTATGGCTACACCTTC.

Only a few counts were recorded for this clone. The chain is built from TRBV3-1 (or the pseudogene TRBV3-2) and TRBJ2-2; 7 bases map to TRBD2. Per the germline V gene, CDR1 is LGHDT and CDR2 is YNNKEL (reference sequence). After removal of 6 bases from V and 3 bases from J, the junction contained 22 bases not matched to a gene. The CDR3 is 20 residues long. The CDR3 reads CASSHSRSVGLVADTGELFF. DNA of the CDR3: TGTGCCAGCAGTCACTCCAGGTCAGTAGGACTAGTCGCGGACACCGGGGAGCTGTTTTTT.

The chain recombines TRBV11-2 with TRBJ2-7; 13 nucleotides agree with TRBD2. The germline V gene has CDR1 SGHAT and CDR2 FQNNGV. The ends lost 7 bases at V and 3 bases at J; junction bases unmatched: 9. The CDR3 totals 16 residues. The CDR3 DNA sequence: TGTGCCAGCATAAGTGGGACTAGCGGGAAAAACTACGAGCAGTACTTC. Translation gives CASISGTSGKNYEQYF.

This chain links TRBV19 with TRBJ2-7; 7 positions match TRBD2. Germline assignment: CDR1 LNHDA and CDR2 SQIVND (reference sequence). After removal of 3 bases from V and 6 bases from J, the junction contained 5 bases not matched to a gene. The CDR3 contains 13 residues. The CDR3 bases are TGTGCCAGTAGTATGGCGGGAGCGGGCGAGCAGTACTTC. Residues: CASSMAGAGEQYF.

The CDR3 region has the DNA TGTGCCAGTAGTGCGGGACAGGGGGCCTATGAGCAGTTCTTC. It is translated as CASSAGQGAYEQFF. The J gene is TRBJ2-1, the V gene TRBV19, with 12 bases aligning to TRBD1. This CDR3 is built from 14 residues. Trimming took 5 bases from V and 8 from J; bases not matched to a gene: 4. Germline CDR1 and CDR2: LNHDA and SQIVND (reference sequence).

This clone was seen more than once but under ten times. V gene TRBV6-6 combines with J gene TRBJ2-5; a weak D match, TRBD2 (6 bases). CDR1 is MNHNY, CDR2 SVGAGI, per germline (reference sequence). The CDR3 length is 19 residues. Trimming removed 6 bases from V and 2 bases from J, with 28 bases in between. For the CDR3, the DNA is TGTGCCAGCAGCTCAACCTGGGCGGGAAACCTCCCCCAACAAGAGACCCAGTACTTC. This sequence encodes CASSSTWAGNLPQQETQYF.

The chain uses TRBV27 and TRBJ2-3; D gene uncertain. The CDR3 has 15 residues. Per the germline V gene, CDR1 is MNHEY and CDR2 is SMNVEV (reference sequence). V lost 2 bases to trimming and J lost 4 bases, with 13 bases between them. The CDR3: CASSLIRRMADTQYF. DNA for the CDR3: TGTGCCAGCAGTTTAATACGGCGGATGGCAGATACGCAGTATTTT.

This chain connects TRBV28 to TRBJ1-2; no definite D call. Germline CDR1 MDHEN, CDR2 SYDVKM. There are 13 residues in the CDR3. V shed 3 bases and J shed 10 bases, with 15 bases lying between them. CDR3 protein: CASSFQVVGDYTF. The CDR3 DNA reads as TGTGCCAGCAGTTTCCAGGTCGTAGGTGACTACACCTTC.

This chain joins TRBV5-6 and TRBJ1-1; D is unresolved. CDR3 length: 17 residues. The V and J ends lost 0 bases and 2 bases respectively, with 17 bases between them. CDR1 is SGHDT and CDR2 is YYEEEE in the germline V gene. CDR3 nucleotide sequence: TGTGCCAGCAGCTTGGATACGGGAGGGAATCTAAACACTGAAGCTTTCTTT. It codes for CASSLDTGGNLNTEAFF.